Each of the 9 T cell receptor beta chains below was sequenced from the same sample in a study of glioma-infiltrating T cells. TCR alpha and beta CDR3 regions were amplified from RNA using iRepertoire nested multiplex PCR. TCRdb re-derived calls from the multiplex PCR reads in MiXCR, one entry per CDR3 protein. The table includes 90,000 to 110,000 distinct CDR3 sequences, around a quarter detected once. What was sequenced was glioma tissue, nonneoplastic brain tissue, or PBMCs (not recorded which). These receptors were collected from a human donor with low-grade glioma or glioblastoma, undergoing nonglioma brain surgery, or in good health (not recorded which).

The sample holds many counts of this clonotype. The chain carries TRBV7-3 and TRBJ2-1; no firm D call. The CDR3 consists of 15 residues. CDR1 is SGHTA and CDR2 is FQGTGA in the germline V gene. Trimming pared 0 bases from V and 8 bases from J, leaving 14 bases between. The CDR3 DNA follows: TGTGCCAGCAGCTTAACCACAGCTTTCGGCGATGAGCAGTTCTTC. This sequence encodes CASSLTTAFGDEQFF. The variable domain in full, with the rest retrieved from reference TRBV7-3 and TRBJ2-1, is GAGVSQTPSNKVTEKGKYVELRCDPISGHTALYWYRQSLGQGPEFLIYFQGTGAADDSGLPNDRFFAVRPEGSVSTLKIQRTERGDSAVYLCASSLTTAFGDEQFFGPGTRLTVL.

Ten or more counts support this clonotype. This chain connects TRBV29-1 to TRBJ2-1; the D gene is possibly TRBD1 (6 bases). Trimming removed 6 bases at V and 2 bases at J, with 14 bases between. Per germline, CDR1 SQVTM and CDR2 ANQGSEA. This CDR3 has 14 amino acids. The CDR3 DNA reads TGCAGCGTGAGGGGGTACCCTACCTACAATGAGCAGTTCTTC. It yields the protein CSVRGYPTYNEQFF.

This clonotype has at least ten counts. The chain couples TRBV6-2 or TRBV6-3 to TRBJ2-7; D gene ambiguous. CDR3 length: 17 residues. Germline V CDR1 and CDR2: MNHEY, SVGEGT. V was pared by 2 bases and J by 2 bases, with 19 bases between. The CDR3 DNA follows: TGTGCCAGCAGTTACAACTACGTCGCGCAGGTAGCCTACGAGCAGTACTTC. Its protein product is CASSYNYVAQVAYEQYF.

CDR3 residues: CASSLLTAGEETQYF. CDR3 DNA: TGTGCCAGCAGCCTTTTAACGGCAGGGGAAGAGACCCAGTACTTC. The chain has TRBV14 and TRBJ2-5, with D tentatively TRBD1 (6 bases). V was cut by 4 bases and J by 3 bases, with 15 bases left in between. In germline, CDR1 is SGHDN, CDR2 FVKESK. This CDR3 is built from 15 residues.

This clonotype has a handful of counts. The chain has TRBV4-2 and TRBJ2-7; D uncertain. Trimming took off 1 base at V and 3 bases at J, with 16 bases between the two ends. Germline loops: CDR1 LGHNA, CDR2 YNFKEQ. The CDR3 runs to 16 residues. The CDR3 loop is CASSQGATGSNYEQYF. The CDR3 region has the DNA TGTGCCAGCAGCCAAGGGGCGACGGGCTCCAACTACGAGCAGTACTTC.

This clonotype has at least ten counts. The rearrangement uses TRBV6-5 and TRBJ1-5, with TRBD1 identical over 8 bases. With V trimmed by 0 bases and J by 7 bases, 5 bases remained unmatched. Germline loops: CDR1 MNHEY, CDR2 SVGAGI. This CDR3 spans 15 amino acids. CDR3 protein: CASSYSSGGGQPQHF. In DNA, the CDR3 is TGTGCCAGCAGTTACTCTTCAGGGGGCGGACAGCCCCAGCATTTT.

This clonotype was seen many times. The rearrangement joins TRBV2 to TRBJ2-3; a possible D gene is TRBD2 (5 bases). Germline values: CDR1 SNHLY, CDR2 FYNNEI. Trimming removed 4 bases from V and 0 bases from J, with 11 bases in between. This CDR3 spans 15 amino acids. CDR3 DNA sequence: TGTGCCAGCAGTGGCGGAGCGGCCAGCACAGATACGCAGTATTTT. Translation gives CASSGGAASTDTQYF.

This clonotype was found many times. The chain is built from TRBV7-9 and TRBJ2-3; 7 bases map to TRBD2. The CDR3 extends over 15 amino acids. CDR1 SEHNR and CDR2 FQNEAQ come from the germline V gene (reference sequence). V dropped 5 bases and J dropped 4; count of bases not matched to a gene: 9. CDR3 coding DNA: TGTGCCAGCAGCAGTGGACTAGTCTTTGCAGATACGCAGTATTTT. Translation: CASSSGLVFADTQYF.

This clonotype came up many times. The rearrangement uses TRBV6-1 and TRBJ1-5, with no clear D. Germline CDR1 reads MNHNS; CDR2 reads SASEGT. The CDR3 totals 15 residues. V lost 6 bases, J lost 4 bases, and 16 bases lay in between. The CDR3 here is CASRRRHEGNQPQHF. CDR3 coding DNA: TGTGCCAGCAGACGCCGACATGAGGGAAATCAGCCCCAGCATTTT.